This TCR beta chain is from a study of blood T cell repertoires in COVID-19 (TCRdb year 2020). For the wider study: The collaborator samples originated in the United States, Italy and Spain and spanned the acute and convalescent phases of COVID-19. The material from the prospective study consisted of cDNA or gDNA derived from T cells, B-cell-depleted T cells, or PBMCs. Deeply sampled blood TCRbeta repertoires from subjects exposed to, actively infected with, or recovered from COVID-19 were included in the dataset. A freely available public database, intended as a resource for researchers studying the immune response to SARS-CoV-2, is where the repertoires were released. Samples were obtained from the ongoing ImmuneRACE study (first 160 participants) and from some 1,300 subjects provided by 6 global collaborators. Nearly every sample came with metadata listing a de-identified subject ID, COVID-19 status, age in years and sex. HLA class I and class II types, where available, came from metadata supplied by the sample provider rather than from assay-based typing.

Another Seattle source contributed samples from volunteer blood donors who had recovered from COVID-19. Each collaborating institution followed its own protocols to collect whole blood in K2EDTA tubes. For TCRbeta analysis, collaborator samples were shipped as frozen whole blood, as isolated PBMCs, or as DNA extracted from either sample type. The investigation overall reported the following: How much clinical and demographic metadata was included differed by source and by participant, and the metadata was provided uncurated.

Based on the germline V gene, the CDR1 and CDR2 sequences are MGHDK and SYGVNS. V is pruned by 1 base and J by 1 base, leaving 9 bases of the junction without a gene match. The CDR3 goes from the cysteine to the phenylalanine over 18 residues. Left in the record is the CDR3 DNA by itself, 54 bases read in frame from the first base. A remark on this clone: Its antigen is unknown. The record has no base qualities; no much larger clone is one base away.

The immunoSEQ Assay, a bias-controlled multiplex PCR, was used to amplify TCRbeta CDR3 regions from genomic DNA. In the paper's pipeline: Nucleated cell counts per sample were estimated from amplification of reference gene primers within the assay. Sequence reads were collapsed and filtered to measure the absolute abundance of every unique TCRbeta CDR3 rearrangement. For each sample, productive Simpson clonality was calculated as the square root of Simpson's diversity index across productive rearrangements. TCRdb's version of the immuneACCESS table is confined to in-frame rearrangements and falls short of the full clone set. An unresolved V gene accounts for under half of the shortfall where checked; the remainder is of unknown origin. That table supplies the V and J calls and clone size; D and trimming were determined from the DNA. This sample gives roughly 260,000 clones in total; 88% of them show up just once. The top ten hold approximately 2.2% of the sample.

Specimen: peripheral blood. The rearrangement joined TRBV25-1 to TRBJ1-4; 7 bases in between match TRBD1. This clonotype originated in a woman aged 40 to 50 who had recovered from COVID-19. In nucleotides, the sequence is TGTGCCAGCAGTGAATTGAAGACAGGGAGGCAAACTAATGAAAAACTGTTTTTT. The encoded protein is CASSELKTGRQTNEKLFF.